The sequence of this T cell receptor (beta chain) was determined in a study of a mutant IDH1 vaccine in newly diagnosed glioma. Study-wide background: Vaccinations were initiated 4-6 weeks following radiotherapy alone, or were given together with temozolomide cycles. Earlier treatment was radiotherapy, temozolomide, or both, with most getting both.

Points on this clone: Its antigen is unknown.

Whole-study findings and limits: Among patients, around 93% showed immune responses induced by the vaccine.

Described time point: week 35, safety follow-up. Vaccination comprised doses that each held 300 ug of mutant IDH1 20-mer peptide, plus topical imiquimod. Each of the donors came in with new WHO grade 3 or 4 astrocytomas that were IDH1-mutant and ATRX-lost. Trimming took off 5 bases at V and 0 bases at J, with 16 bases between the two ends. The CDR3 is 16 amino acids. In germline, CDR1 is SGHVS, CDR2 FQNEAQ. Profiling relied on immunoSEQ multiplex PCR, and the TCRdb table lists in-frame clones only, not all of them. Among about 60,000 clones listed, roughly 80% were seen once. The chain recombines TRBV7-8 with TRBJ1-1, with a weak D call TRBD1 (6 bases). The receptor was derived from a man aged 25 to 40 with glioma. Sequenced material: PBMCs, taken from a glioma patient whose treatment included an IDH1 peptide vaccine. The CDR3, as DNA: TGTGCCAGCAGCCCCTTTGGGGGCCCGATGAACACTGAAGCTTTCTTT. As protein: CASSPFGGPMNTEAFF.